The next 23 T cell receptor beta chains were all read from a single sample in a study of blood T cells in healthy people across ages (dated by TCRdb to the mid-2010s). The library relied on 5' RACE. Reads for this sample came from an Illumina HiSeq 2500. A second PCR of roughly 7 to 11 cycles was performed with a sample-barcoded 5' primer and a J-beta primer mix. TCRdb reran the public reads through fastp at Q25 and MiXCR, keeping productive beta chains. CDR3 protein duplicates are merged, each entry listing the most common genes and DNA. For this sample the table gives 780,000 or so distinct CDR3 sequences, of which about 48% were detected only once. Of the sample, roughly two fifths is held by the ten largest clones. The sequencing input was blood. These receptors all stem from a man older than 75 in good health.

V is TRBV2 and J is TRBJ2-7; D gene ambiguous. Germline CDR1 reads SNHLY; CDR2 reads FYNNEI. V gave up 1 base and J gave up 0 bases, with 7 bases separating them. This CDR3 comprises 14 residues. Here the CDR3 DNA reads TGTGCCAGCAGTGAAGTTGTAGACTCCTACGAGCAGTACTTC. Amino acids: CASSEVVDSYEQYF.

This clonotype was picked up a small number of times. This chain uses TRBV6-1 with TRBJ2-5; D gene unclear. Germline loops: CDR1 MNHNS, CDR2 SASEGT. The CDR3 is made up of 15 amino acids. Trimming took 0 bases from V and 5 from J, leaving 13 bases between them. The CDR3: CASSEAPPTQETQYF. For the CDR3, the DNA is TGTGCCAGCAGTGAAGCACCCCCGACGCAGGAGACCCAGTACTTC.

This chain links TRBV24-1 with TRBJ2-1; 8 bases agree with TRBD1. Germline V gives CDR1 KGHDR, CDR2 SFDVKD. The J segment lost 2 bases and the V segment lost 1 base, leaving 12 bases of the junction unmatched. The CDR3 has 19 residues. CDR3 in DNA: TGTGCCACCAGTGATTTAAGAGCAGGGCCGGGACAGGCCTACAATGAGCAGTTCTTC. This encodes CATSDLRAGPGQAYNEQFF.

The V gene is TRBV13, the J gene TRBJ2-7; D ambiguous. The CDR3 totals 13 residues. Germline V gene sequence: CDR1 PRHDT, CDR2 FYEKMQ (reference sequence). V was trimmed by 6 bases and J by 5 bases, leaving 14 bases between them. The CDR3 reads CASSLGLPHEQYF. Written as DNA, the CDR3 is TGTGCCAGCAGTCTAGGGCTCCCCCACGAGCAGTACTTC.

This chain uses TRBV5-5 with TRBJ2-3; perhaps TRBD2 as D (5 bases). CDR1 SGHKS and CDR2 YYEKEE come from the germline V gene (reference sequence). The CDR3 is 15 residues long. Trimming took off 4 bases at V and 3 bases at J, with 15 bases between the two ends. The CDR3 DNA reads as TGTGCCAGCAGCCCTGGGCCTCTAGCTACAGATACGCAGTATTTT. It yields the protein CASSPGPLATDTQYF.

The rearrangement uses TRBV20-1 and TRBJ1-2, with TRBD1 matching 7 bases. Germline CDR1 and CDR2: DFQATT and SNEGSKA (reference sequence). The CDR3 extends over 13 amino acids. J lost 0 bases, V lost 6 bases, and 4 bases had no gene match. Here the CDR3 DNA reads TGCAGTGCCCGGACAGGCCCTAACTATGGCTACACCTTC. It specifies CSARTGPNYGYTF.

This clonotype came up a few times. The J gene is TRBJ1-1, the V gene TRBV18, with D perhaps TRBD1 (6 bases). V lost 3 bases, J lost 4 bases, and 12 bases lay in between. The CDR3 sequence is 14 residues long. Per the germline V gene, CDR1 is KGHSH and CDR2 is LQKENI. CDR3 DNA: TGTGCCAGCTCACCCCCACAGGGAGGCACTGAAGCTTTCTTT. Its protein is CASSPPQGGTEAFF.

The V call is TRBV5-1, the J call TRBJ1-1; 8 positions match TRBD1. V was clipped by 4 bases and J by 4 bases; unmatched bases: 12. CDR3 length: 16 amino acids. The germline V gene has CDR1 SGHRS and CDR2 YFSETQ. The CDR3 loop reads CASSRRSGGQTTEAFF. The DNA for the CDR3 is TGCGCCAGCAGCAGGCGGTCAGGGGGCCAGACCACTGAAGCTTTCTTT. Filled out from reference TRBV5-1 and TRBJ1-1, the complete variable domain reads KAGVTQTPRYLIKTRGQQVTLSCSPISGHRSVSWYQQTPGQGLQFLFEYFSETQRNKGNFPGRFSGRQFSNSRSEMNVSTLELGDSALYLCASSRRSGGQTTEAFFGQGTRLTVV.

This clonotype was seen only a few times. V gene TRBV7-2 combines with J gene TRBJ2-7; 10 positions agree with TRBD2. V gave up 0 bases and J gave up 2 bases; unmatched junction bases: 4. The CDR3 consists of 16 residues. CDR1 SGHTA and CDR2 FQGNSA come from the germline V gene. The DNA of the CDR3 is TGTGCCAGCAGCTTAGCATCAGCGGGAGGGGCCTACGAGCAGTACTTC. The encoded protein is CASSLASAGGAYEQYF.

This chain links TRBV2 with TRBJ2-3, with D uncertain. CDR3 length: 13 amino acids. Trimming took 1 base from V and 3 from J, leaving 5 bases between them. Germline assignment: CDR1 SNHLY and CDR2 FYNNEI. The CDR3, as DNA: TGTGCCAGCAGTGAAGAATGGACAGATACGCAGTATTTT. Translating gives CASSEEWTDTQYF.

The chain has TRBV4-2 and TRBJ2-5; TRBD1 aligns across 8 bases. Matching the DNA end better, TRBJ2-7 makes the J call doubtful. Germline lookup yields CDR1 LGHNA and CDR2 YNFKEQ. This CDR3 has 17 residues. CDR3 DNA sequence: TGTGCCAGCAGCCAAGTAGTAGGACAGGGAATTTTCTACGAGCAGTACTTC. It yields the protein CASSQVVGQGIFYEQYF.

This clonotype was counted only a few times. This chain joins TRBV20-1 and TRBJ2-1, with 7 bases aligning to TRBD2. The CDR3 covers 13 residues. Germline CDR1 DFQATT, CDR2 SNEGSKA (reference sequence). Trimming took 4 bases from V and 2 from J; bases not matched to a gene: 2. CDR3 sequence: CSAMSGAYNEQFF. CDR3 DNA sequence: TGCAGTGCTATGAGCGGGGCCTACAATGAGCAGTTCTTC.

This clonotype was found a few times. V is TRBV11-3 and J is TRBJ2-1; 9 bases line up with TRBD2. CDR1 is SGHNT, CDR2 YENEEA, per germline. Germline trimming cut 3 bases from V and 2 bases from J; bases unmatched to any gene: 5. The CDR3 runs to 16 residues. The DNA for the CDR3 is TGTGCCAGCAGCTTGGATGGCGGGAGGGCCTACAATGAGCAGTTCTTC. Residues: CASSLDGGRAYNEQFF.

This clonotype showed up just a few times. The chain carries TRBV7-9 and TRBJ2-1; D may be TRBD1 (6 bases). Per germline, CDR1 SEHNR and CDR2 FQNEAQ (reference sequence). V lost 5 bases and J 6 bases, leaving 11 bases between the germline ends. The CDR3 is made up of 13 amino acids. In DNA, the CDR3 is TGTGCCAGCAGCAAGCAGGGGAGCAATGAGCAGTTCTTC. It yields the protein CASSKQGSNEQFF.

This clonotype was counted between two and nine times. J is TRBJ2-3 and V is TRBV14, with TRBD2 matching over 7 bases. Germline CDR1 reads SGHDN; CDR2 reads FVKESK. J gave up 2 bases and V 4 bases, and 6 bases lay outside the gene matches. The length of the CDR3 is 15 residues. The CDR3 is CASSPLAWYTDTQYF. The CDR3 nucleotides read TGTGCCAGCAGCCCACTAGCGTGGTACACAGATACGCAGTATTTT.

This clonotype was counted once. The CDR3 spells CAISGGRGDYGYTF. The CDR3 DNA sequence: TGTGCCATCTCCGGAGGCAGGGGAGATTATGGCTACACCTTC. This rearrangement joins TRBV6-1 to TRBJ1-2, with D tentatively TRBD1 (6 bases). This CDR3 region has 14 residues. Between the trimmed V and J ends, which lost 10 bases and 5 bases, there was a span of 20 bases. The germline gives CDR1 MNHNS, CDR2 SASEGT.

This clonotype was seen a handful of times. The chain is built from TRBV9 and TRBJ2-1; either TRBD1 or TRBD2 may supply D (6 bases each). CDR3 length: 15 amino acids. Germline CDR1 is SGDLS and CDR2 is YYNGEE. The V end lost 4 bases, the J end lost 10 bases, and 21 bases lay between the germline ends. The CDR3, as DNA: TGTGCCAGCAGCCCGGGGGCCCAGGTTGCTGCCGAGCAGTTCTTC. Translated: CASSPGAQVAAEQFF.

This chain joins TRBV6-5 and TRBJ2-1, with 10 bases fitting TRBD2. Gene TRBJ2-7 matches the end of the DNA better, so the J call may be wrong. CDR3 size: 15 residues. From germline, CDR1 is MNHEY and CDR2 SVGAGI. CDR3 DNA: TGTGCCAGCAGTTCACTAGCGGGGCCTTACAATGAGCAGTACTTC. This sequence encodes CASSSLAGPYNEQYF.

The chain carries TRBV4-1 and TRBJ1-1; D is unresolved. V was pared by 0 bases and J by 4 bases, with 21 bases between. Germline CDR1 and CDR2: MGHRA and YSYEKL. This CDR3 has 18 amino acids. CDR3 amino acids: CASSQDHLGSVMGTEAFF. The CDR3 nucleotides read TGCGCCAGCAGCCAAGATCATTTAGGGTCAGTCATGGGCACTGAAGCTTTCTTT.

The chain combines TRBV27 with TRBJ1-6; possibly TRBD1 for D (6 bases). Germline-derived CDR1 and CDR2 are MNHEY and SMNVEV (reference sequence). V lost 4 bases, J lost 10 bases, and 14 bases lay in between. There are 14 residues in the CDR3. The CDR3 DNA reads as TGTGCCAGCAGTTCCAGACAGGCCACGTCACCCCTCCACTTT. It is translated as CASSSRQATSPLHF.

The rearrangement links TRBV2 to TRBJ2-3, with D possibly being TRBD1 (5 bases). CDR1 and CDR2 (germline): SNHLY, FYNNEI. V shed 6 bases and J shed 3 bases, with 13 bases lying between them. The CDR3 contains 14 residues. The CDR3 sequence is CASRPDTTTDTQYF. In nucleotides, the CDR3 is TGTGCCAGCAGACCGGACACGACTACAGATACGCAGTATTTT.

The V and J genes are TRBV24-1 and TRBJ2-5; 11 bases are a match to TRBD2. Germline V gene sequence: CDR1 KGHDR, CDR2 SFDVKD. CDR3 length equals 17 residues. J gave up 11 bases and V 4 bases, and 17 bases lay outside the gene matches. The CDR3: CATSDPGLAGLTDEQYF. CDR3 sequence (DNA): TGTGCCACCAGTGACCCCGGACTAGCGGGCCTTACGGATGAGCAGTACTTC.

This rearrangement joins TRBV28 to TRBJ2-7; possibly TRBD1 for D (5 bases). The germline gives CDR1 MDHEN, CDR2 SYDVKM. This CDR3 has 15 amino acids. Trimming left V 0 bases short and J 2 bases short, with 11 bases between. This CDR3 is CASSLWGQETYEQYF. The CDR3 DNA follows: TGTGCCAGCAGTTTATGGGGGCAGGAGACCTACGAGCAGTACTTC.